What follows are 14 T cell receptor beta chains derived from one specimen sequenced in a study of shared clonotypes between healthy human individuals. Some clones are missing from TCRdb's copy, which holds only in-frame ones; the method was immunoSEQ multiplex PCR. Among 400,000 to 550,000 clones listed, roughly 78% were seen once. Sequenced sample: PBMCs. These receptor sequences come from a woman aged 40-49 years in good health. Some clones in this sample may be carry-over from other donors' samples.

This clone was seen a few times. The chain recombines TRBV7-2 with TRBJ2-6, with D unclear. Germline lookup yields CDR1 SGHTA and CDR2 FQGNSA. The CDR3 is 17 amino acids. The V gene lost 3 bases and the J gene lost 4 bases, with 16 bases spanning the gap. The DNA for the CDR3 is TGTGCCAGCAGCTTGCCACGACGGGCTCGCGGGGCCAACGTCCTGACTTTC. Protein product: CASSLPRRARGANVLTF.

In regard to this clone: This same CDR3 is encoded by further DNA sequences in the sample. The gene calls are TRBV7-2 and TRBJ1-5, with 11 positions matching TRBD1. V lost 4 bases to trimming and J lost 5 bases; unmatched junction nucleotides: 4. CDR1 SGHTA and CDR2 FQGNSA come from the germline V gene. The CDR3 runs 15 residues. The CDR3 loop reads CASSSRTGGDQPQHF. CDR3 in DNA: TGTGCCAGCAGCTCCCGGACAGGGGGCGATCAGCCCCAGCATTTT.

The rearrangement joins TRBV28 to TRBJ2-7; 7 bases align to TRBD2. The CDR3 is 16 amino acids. V was clipped by 3 bases and J by 4 bases; unmatched bases: 12. The germline V gene has CDR1 MDHEN and CDR2 SYDVKM. The CDR3 here is CASSFTTAGRRYEQYF. CDR3 DNA: TGTGCCAGCAGTTTCACGACAGCGGGAAGGAGGTACGAGCAGTACTTC.

The genes are TRBV19 and TRBJ2-2; 7 positions match TRBD1. V gave up 5 bases and J gave up 0 bases; unmatched junction bases: 3. In germline, CDR1 is LNHDA, CDR2 SQIVND (reference sequence). The CDR3 spans 15 residues. CDR3 residues: CASSWTGANTGELFF. The CDR3 nucleotides read TGTGCCAGTAGTTGGACAGGCGCGAACACCGGGGAGCTGTTTTTT. Full variable domain (remainder filled in from reference TRBV19 and TRBJ2-2): DGGITQSPKYLFRKEGQNVTLSCEQNLNHDAMYWYRQDPGQGLRLIYYSQIVNDFQKGDIAEGYSVSREKKESFPLTVTSAQKNPTAFYLCASSWTGANTGELFFGEGSRLTVL.

This sequence joins TRBV5-1 and TRBJ2-7; D unclear. The CDR3 is 13 amino acids. V was pared by 3 bases and J by 2 bases, with 9 bases between. CDR1 and CDR2 from the germline V gene are SGHRS and YFSETQ. The CDR3 DNA reads TGCGCCAGCAGCTGGGGAAATACCTACGAGCAGTACTTC. This codes for CASSWGNTYEQYF. Full variable domain (remainder filled in from reference TRBV5-1 and TRBJ2-7): KAGVTQTPRYLIKTRGQQVTLSCSPISGHRSVSWYQQTPGQGLQFLFEYFSETQRNKGNFPGRFSGRQFSNSRSEMNVSTLELGDSALYLCASSWGNTYEQYFGPGTRLTVT.

The rearrangement uses TRBV5-1 and TRBJ2-1; TRBD2 aligns across 9 bases. Germline CDR1 is SGHRS and CDR2 is YFSETQ. Losses at the gene ends were 4 bases for V and 8 bases for J; bases not matched to a gene: 13. The CDR3 covers 16 residues. The CDR3 nucleotides are TGCGCCAGCAGCGGCCTGACTAGCGGAGGCCAATATGAGCAGTTCTTC. This encodes CASSGLTSGGQYEQFF.

The J gene is TRBJ2-2, the V gene TRBV2, with D maybe TRBD1 (6 bases). Germline assignment: CDR1 SNHLY and CDR2 FYNNEI. The CDR3 consists of 15 residues. Trimming shortened V by 2 bases and J by 4 bases, and 11 bases separated the two germline ends. This CDR3 reads CASSETGHLTGELFF. The CDR3 DNA is TGTGCCAGCAGTGAAACGGGACACCTCACCGGGGAGCTGTTTTTT.

On this clone: At the DNA level, this CDR3 is encoded by other sequences in the same sample as well. The J gene is TRBJ1-1, the V gene TRBV7-6, with 8 nucleotides matching TRBD1. CDR1 SGHVS and CDR2 FNYEAQ come from the germline V gene. CDR3 size: 14 residues. V lost 2 bases and J lost 5; bases outside the gene matches: 4. For the CDR3, the DNA is TGTGCCAGCAGCTTAAGACAGGGGAATACTGAAGCTTTCTTT. Protein: CASSLRQGNTEAFF.

This chain connects TRBV9 to TRBJ2-5, with 11 positions matching TRBD2. Trimming cost V 4 bases and J 1 base; bases outside gene matches: 3. The CDR3 runs to 15 residues. Germline V gives CDR1 SGDLS, CDR2 YYNGEE. The CDR3 reads CASSYGTSGQETQYF. The CDR3 DNA reads TGTGCCAGCAGCTACGGGACTAGCGGCCAAGAGACCCAGTACTTC.

The CDR3: CASSLDSGVETQYF. The CDR3 nucleotides read TGCGCCAGCAGCTTGGATTCTGGAGTAGAGACCCAGTACTTC. This chain uses TRBV5-1 with TRBJ2-5; D is unclear. The CDR3 totals 14 residues. Germline V lookup: CDR1 SGHRS, CDR2 YFSETQ. V was trimmed by 0 bases and J by 4 bases, leaving 10 bases between them.

The V and J genes are TRBV28 and TRBJ2-5; 8 bases are shared with TRBD2. The CDR3 has 16 residues. CDR1 and CDR2 from the germline V gene are MDHEN and SYDVKM. With V trimmed by 5 bases and J by 4 bases, 12 bases remained unmatched. CDR3 residues: CASSLIGAGVTETQYF. The CDR3 DNA follows: TGTGCCAGCAGTCTTATAGGAGCGGGAGTGACAGAGACCCAGTACTTC.

This rearrangement joins TRBV11-2 to TRBJ1-2; D not certain. The V and J ends lost 5 bases and 4 bases respectively, with 8 bases between them. CDR3 length equals 12 residues. The germline CDR1 and CDR2 sequences are SGHAT and FQNNGV. The CDR3 DNA follows: TGTGCCAGCAGCCGCGGGCCCTATGGCTACACCTTC. As protein: CASSRGPYGYTF.

This rearrangement joins TRBV7-3 to TRBJ1-1, with D perhaps matching TRBD1 (6 bases). Trimming removed 3 bases from V and 3 bases from J, with 14 bases in between. Germline V gene lookup returns CDR1 SGHTA and CDR2 FQGTGA. This CDR3 has 15 amino acids. CDR3 DNA: TGTGCCAGCAGCTTGGAACGAGGGGGGGACACTGAAGCTTTCTTT. Protein: CASSLERGGDTEAFF. Drawing the rest from reference TRBV7-3 and TRBJ1-1, the complete variable domain is GAGVSQTPSNKVTEKGKYVELRCDPISGHTALYWYRQSLGQGPEFLIYFQGTGAADDSGLPNDRFFAVRPEGSVSTLKIQRTERGDSAVYLCASSLERGGDTEAFFGQGTRLTVV.

The rearrangement joins TRBV2 to TRBJ2-3, with D unresolved. The CDR3 is 14 amino acids. Trimming cost V 3 bases and J 0 bases, with 7 bases left between them. CDR1 SNHLY and CDR2 FYNNEI come from the germline V gene. Written as DNA, the CDR3 is TGTGCCAGCAGTGACACATCTAGCACAGATACGCAGTATTTT. Protein product: CASSDTSSTDTQYF.